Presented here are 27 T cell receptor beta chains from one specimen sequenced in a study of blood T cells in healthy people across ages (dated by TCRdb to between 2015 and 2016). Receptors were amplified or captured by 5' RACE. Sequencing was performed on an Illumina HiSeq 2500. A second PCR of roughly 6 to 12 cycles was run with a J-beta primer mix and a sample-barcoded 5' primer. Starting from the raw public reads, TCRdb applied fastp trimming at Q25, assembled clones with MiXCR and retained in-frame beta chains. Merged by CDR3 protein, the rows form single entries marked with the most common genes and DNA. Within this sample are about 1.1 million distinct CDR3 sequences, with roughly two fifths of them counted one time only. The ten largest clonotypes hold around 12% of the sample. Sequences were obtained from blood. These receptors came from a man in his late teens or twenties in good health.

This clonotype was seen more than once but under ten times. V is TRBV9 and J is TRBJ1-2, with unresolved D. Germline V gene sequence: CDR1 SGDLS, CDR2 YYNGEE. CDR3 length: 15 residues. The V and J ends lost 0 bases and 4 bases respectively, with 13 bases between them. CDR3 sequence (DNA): TGTGCCAGCAGCGTAGCAAAGGCCCCCGGCTATGGCTACACCTTC. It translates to CASSVAKAPGYGYTF.

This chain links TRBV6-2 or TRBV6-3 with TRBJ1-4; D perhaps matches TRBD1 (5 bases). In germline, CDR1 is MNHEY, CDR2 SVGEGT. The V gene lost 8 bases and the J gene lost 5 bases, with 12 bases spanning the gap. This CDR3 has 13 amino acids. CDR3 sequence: CASYGRDNEKLFF. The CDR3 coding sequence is TGTGCCAGCTACGGACGGGACAATGAAAAACTGTTTTTT.

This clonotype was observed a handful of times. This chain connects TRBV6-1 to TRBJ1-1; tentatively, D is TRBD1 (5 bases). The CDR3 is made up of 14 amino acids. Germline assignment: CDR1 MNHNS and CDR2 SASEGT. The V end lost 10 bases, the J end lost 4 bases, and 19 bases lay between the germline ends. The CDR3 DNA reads TGTGCCATAACCTCAGGGTCCCGGGGCACTGAAGCTTTCTTT. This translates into CAITSGSRGTEAFF.

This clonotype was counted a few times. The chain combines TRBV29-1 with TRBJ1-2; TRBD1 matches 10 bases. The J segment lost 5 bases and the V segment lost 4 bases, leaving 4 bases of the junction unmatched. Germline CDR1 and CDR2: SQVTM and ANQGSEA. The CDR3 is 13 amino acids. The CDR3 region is CSVGTGGTYGYTF. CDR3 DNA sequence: TGCAGCGTTGGGACAGGGGGGACATATGGCTACACCTTC.

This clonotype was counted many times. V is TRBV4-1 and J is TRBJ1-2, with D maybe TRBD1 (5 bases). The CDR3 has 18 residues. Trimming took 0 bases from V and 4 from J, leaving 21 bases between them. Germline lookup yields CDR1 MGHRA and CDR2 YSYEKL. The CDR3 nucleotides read TGCGCCAGCAGCCAAGAGGTGGGGACGGGGACCTTTTTCTATGGCTACACCTTC. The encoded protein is CASSQEVGTGTFFYGYTF.

This CDR3 is CAGSHPHQETQFF. The DNA of the CDR3 is TGTGCCGGTAGTCATCCGCACCAAGAGACCCAGTTCTTC. This chain uses TRBV25-1 with TRBJ2-5, with D uncertain. The end of the DNA fits TRBJ2-1 better, so the J call may be wrong. The germline gives CDR1 MGHDK, CDR2 SYGVNS. The CDR3 is 13 residues long.

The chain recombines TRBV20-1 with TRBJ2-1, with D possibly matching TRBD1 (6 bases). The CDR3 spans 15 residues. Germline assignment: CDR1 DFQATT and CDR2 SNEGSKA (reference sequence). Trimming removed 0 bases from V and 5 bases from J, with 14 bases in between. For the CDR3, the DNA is TGCAGTGCTAGAGATCTAAGGCAGGGGCACAATGAGCAGTTCTTC. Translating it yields CSARDLRQGHNEQFF.

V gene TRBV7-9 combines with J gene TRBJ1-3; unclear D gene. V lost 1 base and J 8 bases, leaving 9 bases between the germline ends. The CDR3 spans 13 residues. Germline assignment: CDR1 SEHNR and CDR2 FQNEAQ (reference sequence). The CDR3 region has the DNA TGTGCCAGCAGCTTAGAGACGAAAGACACCATATATTTT. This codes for CASSLETKDTIYF.

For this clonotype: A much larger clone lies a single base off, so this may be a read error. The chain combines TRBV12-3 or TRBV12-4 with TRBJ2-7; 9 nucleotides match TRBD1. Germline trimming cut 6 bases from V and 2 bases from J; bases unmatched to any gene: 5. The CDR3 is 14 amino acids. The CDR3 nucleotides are TGTGCCAGCAGGTATGGGACAGGGACCTACGAGCAGTACTTC. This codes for CASRYGTGTYEQYF.

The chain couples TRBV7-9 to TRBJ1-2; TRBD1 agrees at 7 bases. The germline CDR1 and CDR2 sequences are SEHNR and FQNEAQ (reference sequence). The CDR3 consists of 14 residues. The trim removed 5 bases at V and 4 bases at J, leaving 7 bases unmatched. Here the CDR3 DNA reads TGTGCCAGCAGCCCGGGGACAGAGTTCTATGGCTACACCTTC. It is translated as CASSPGTEFYGYTF.

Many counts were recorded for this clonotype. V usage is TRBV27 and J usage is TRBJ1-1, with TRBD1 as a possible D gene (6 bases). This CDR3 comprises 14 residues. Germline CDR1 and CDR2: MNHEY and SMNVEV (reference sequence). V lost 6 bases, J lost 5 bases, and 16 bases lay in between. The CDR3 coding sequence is TGTGCCAGCAGCAGGCGGGGGCTTGAAACTGAAGCTTTCTTT. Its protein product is CASSRRGLETEAFF.

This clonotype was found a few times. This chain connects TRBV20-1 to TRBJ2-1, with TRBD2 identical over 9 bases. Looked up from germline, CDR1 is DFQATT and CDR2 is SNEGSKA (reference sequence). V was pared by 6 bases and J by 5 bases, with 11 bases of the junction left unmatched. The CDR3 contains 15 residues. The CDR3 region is CSASMRGGHDNEQFF. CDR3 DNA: TGCAGTGCCTCTATGCGGGGGGGCCATGACAATGAGCAGTTCTTC.

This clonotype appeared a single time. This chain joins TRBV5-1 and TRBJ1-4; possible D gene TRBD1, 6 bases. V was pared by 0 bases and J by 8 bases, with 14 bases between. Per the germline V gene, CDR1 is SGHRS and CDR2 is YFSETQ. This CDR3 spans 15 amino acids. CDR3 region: CASSLEGAGVEKLFF. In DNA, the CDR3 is TGCGCCAGCAGCTTGGAGGGAGCAGGGGTGGAAAAACTGTTTTTT.

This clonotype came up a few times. CDR3 nucleotides: TGTGCCAGCAGTGAGGCTTTGTACCAAGAGACCCAGTACTTC. It codes for CASSEALYQETQYF. J is TRBJ2-5 and V is TRBV2; D not certain. This CDR3 spans 14 amino acids. CDR1 SNHLY and CDR2 FYNNEI come from the germline V gene. V lost 3 bases, J lost 0 bases, and 8 bases lay in between.

The CDR3 spells CAWSALHNEQFF. CDR3 nucleotide sequence: TGTGCCTGGAGTGCCCTACACAATGAGCAGTTCTTC. The chain employs TRBV30 and TRBJ2-1; D gene ambiguous. The V end was cut by 1 base, the J end by 5 bases, with 6 bases between. CDR1 is GTSNPN, CDR2 SVGIG, per germline (reference sequence). The CDR3 spans 12 residues.

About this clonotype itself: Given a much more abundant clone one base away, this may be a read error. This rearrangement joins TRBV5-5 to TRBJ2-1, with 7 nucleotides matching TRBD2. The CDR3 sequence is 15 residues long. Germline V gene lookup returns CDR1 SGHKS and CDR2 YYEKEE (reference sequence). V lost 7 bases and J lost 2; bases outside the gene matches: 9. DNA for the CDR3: TGTGCCAGCTCTCCGGTGGGAGGGACCTACAATGAGCAGTTCTTC. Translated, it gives CASSPVGGTYNEQFF.

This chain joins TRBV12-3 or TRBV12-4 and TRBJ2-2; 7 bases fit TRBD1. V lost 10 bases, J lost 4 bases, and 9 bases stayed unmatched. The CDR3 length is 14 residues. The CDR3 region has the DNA TGTGCCATCCTCCGGGACAGCCCCACCGGGGAGCTGTTTTTT. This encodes CAILRDSPTGELFF.

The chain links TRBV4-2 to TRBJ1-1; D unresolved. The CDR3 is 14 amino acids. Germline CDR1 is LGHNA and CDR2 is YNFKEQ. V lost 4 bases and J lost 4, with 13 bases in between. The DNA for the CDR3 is TGTGCCAGCAGCCTAGGCGGCTCCACCACTGAAGCTTTCTTT. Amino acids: CASSLGGSTTEAFF.

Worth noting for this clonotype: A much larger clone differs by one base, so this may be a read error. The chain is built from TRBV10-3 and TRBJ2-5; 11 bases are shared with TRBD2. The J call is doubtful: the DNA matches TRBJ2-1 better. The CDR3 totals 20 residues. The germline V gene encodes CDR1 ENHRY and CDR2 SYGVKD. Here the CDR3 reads CAISEKQDGTSGQVQETQFF. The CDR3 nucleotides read TGTGCCATCAGTGAGAAACAAGATGGGACTAGCGGACAAGTCCAAGAGACCCAGTTCTTC.

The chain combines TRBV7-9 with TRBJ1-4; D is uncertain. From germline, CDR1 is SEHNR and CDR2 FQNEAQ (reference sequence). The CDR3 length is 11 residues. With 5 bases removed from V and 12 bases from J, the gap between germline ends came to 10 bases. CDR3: CASSPSIELFF. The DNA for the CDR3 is TGTGCCAGCAGCCCCAGTATTGAACTGTTTTTT.

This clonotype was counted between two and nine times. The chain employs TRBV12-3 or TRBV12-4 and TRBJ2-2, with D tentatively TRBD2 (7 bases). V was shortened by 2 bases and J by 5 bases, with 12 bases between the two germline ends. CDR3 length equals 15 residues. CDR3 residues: CASSLHRGATGELFF. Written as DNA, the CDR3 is TGTGCCAGCAGTTTACATCGGGGGGCTACCGGGGAGCTGTTTTTT.

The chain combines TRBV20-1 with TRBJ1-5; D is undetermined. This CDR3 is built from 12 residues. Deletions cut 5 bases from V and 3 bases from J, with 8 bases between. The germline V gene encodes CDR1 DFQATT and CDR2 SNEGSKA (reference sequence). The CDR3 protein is CSAGEINQPQHF. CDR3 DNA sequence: TGCAGTGCTGGGGAGATCAATCAGCCCCAGCATTTT.

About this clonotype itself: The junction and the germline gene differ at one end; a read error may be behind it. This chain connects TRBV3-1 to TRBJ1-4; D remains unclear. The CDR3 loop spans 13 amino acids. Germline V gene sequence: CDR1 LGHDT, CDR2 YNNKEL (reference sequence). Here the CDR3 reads CVSSRGGHEKLFF. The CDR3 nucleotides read TGTGTCAGCAGCCGGGGAGGTCATGAAAAACTGTTTTTT.

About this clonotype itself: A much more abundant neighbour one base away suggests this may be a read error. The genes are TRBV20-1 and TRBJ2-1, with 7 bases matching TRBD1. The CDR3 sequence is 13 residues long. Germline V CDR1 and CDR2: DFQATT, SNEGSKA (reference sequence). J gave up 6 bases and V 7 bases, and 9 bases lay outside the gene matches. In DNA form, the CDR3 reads TGCAGTGTTACCGACAGGGTGGGCAATGAGCAGTTCTTC. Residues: CSVTDRVGNEQFF.

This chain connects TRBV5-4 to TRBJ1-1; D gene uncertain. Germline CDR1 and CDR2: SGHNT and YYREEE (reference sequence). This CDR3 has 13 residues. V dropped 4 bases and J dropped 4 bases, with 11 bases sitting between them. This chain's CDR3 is CASSPVPSTEAFF. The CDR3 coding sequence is TGTGCCAGCAGCCCGGTCCCGAGCACTGAAGCTTTCTTT.

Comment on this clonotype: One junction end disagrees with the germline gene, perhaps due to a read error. CDR3 region: CIVEDHGGEAFF. CDR3 sequence (DNA): TGCATCGTTGAAGATCATGGCGGGGAAGCTTTCTTT. The chain employs TRBV29-1 and TRBJ1-1; D is unresolved. The CDR3 extends over 12 amino acids. In germline, CDR1 is SQVTM, CDR2 ANQGSEA.

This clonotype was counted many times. CDR3 nucleotide sequence: TGTGCCAGCAGCACCGGGGCAAACTATGGCTACACCTTC. It yields the protein CASSTGANYGYTF. This chain joins TRBV12-3 or TRBV12-4 and TRBJ1-2; maybe TRBD1 (5 bases). V gave up 6 bases and J gave up 2 bases, with 10 bases separating them. The CDR3 is 13 amino acids.